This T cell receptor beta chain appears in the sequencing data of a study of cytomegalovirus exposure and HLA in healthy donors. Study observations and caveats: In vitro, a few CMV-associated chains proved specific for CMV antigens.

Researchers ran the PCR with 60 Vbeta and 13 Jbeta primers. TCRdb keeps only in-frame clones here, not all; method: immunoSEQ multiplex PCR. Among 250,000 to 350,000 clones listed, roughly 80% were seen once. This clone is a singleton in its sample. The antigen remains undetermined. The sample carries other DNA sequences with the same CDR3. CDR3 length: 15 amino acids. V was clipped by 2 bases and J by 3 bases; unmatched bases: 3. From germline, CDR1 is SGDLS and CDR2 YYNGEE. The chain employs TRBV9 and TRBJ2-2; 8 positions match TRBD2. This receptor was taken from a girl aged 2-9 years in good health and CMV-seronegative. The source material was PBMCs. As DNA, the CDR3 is TGTGCCAGCAGCGTGGCGGGGGGTGACACCGGGGAGCTGTTTTTT. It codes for CASSVAGGDTGELFF.